The sequence of this T cell receptor beta chain was determined in a study of T cell responses to AZD1222 COVID-19 vaccine. Clones were sequenced by immunoSEQ multiplex PCR, and TCRdb holds only the in-frame ones, with some missing. The sample has some 100,000 clones, roughly 84% seen once. Study-level findings and limits: Reportedly, nearly half the spike-specific TCRs target unmutated variant regions.

Per germline, CDR1 GTSNPN and CDR2 SVGIG (reference sequence). The V end was cut by 0 bases, the J end by 12 bases, with 15 bases between. The CDR3 runs to 13 residues. As for this clone: Its antigen is as yet unknown.

Specimen: peripheral blood, collected 28 days after the second AZD1222 dose. The chain is built from TRBV30 and TRBJ1-3, with D uncertain. The sequence was obtained from an adult who received the AZD1222 COVID-19 vaccine. In DNA, the CDR3 is TGTGCCTGGAGTGTACGTCCCTCCCTGGGCATATATTTT. This translates into CAWSVRPSLGIYF.